This TCR beta chain was identified in a study of T cells expressing NK-cell markers. Study-level background: There were seven HCMV-seropositive donors and one seronegative donor among the eight sequenced. Whole-study findings and limits: Dominant NKG2C+ clonotypes made up about 1.0-7.5% of CD8+ T cells in several donors.

Concerning this clonotype itself: The antigen is undetermined.

5'RACE template switching with UMIs generated TCR beta cDNA. One entry per CDR3 protein, without DNA, is what TCRdb gives after re-calling the 5' RACE reads. Its table records 150,000 or so distinct CDR3 sequences. The CDR3 extends over 15 amino acids. Germline CDR1 reads LGHDT; CDR2 reads YNNKEL (reference sequence). This receptor was identified in a woman aged 18-69 years in good health. The V and J genes are TRBV3-1 and TRBJ2-1; the TCRdb call, TRBD1, lacks DNA for checking. Sequencing was performed on blood T cells: a sorted CD56 or NKG2C T cell subset, CD4+ or CD8+ T cells, or bulk PBMC T cells (not recorded which). The CDR3 region is CASSPGQSPFNEQFF.